This T cell receptor (beta chain) comes out of a study of T cell responses to AZD1222 COVID-19 vaccine. The method was immunoSEQ multiplex PCR; TCRdb's version includes in-frame clones alone and lacks a portion of them. Of about 170,000 clones listed, around 90% are singletons. The CDR3 is made up of 13 amino acids. Germline loops: CDR1 ENHRY, CDR2 SYGVKD. The V gene lost 6 bases and the J gene lost 1 base, with 9 bases spanning the gap. Points on this clone: Its cognate antigen is unknown.

Overall study results and limits: When two AZD1222 doses had been given, Spike-specific TCR breadth and depth rose. Within unmutated variant regions lay the reported targets of nearly half of spike-specific TCRs.

The chain employs TRBV10-3 and TRBJ1-1; D might be TRBD1 (5 bases). Sample: peripheral blood, taken 28 days after the second AZD1222 dose. This receptor was taken from an adult who received the AZD1222 COVID-19 vaccine. The CDR3 is CAISREENTEAFF. CDR3 sequence (DNA): TGTGCCATCAGCAGGGAAGAGAACACTGAAGCTTTCTTT.